In this sample, the clone carrying this T cell receptor (beta chain) turned up once. These data come from a study of blood T cell repertoires in COVID-19. Produced via immunoSEQ multiplex PCR; TCRdb's table is partial and in-frame only. The sample consists of a few hundred thousand clones, around 87% of them appearing once. Germline V gene sequence: CDR1 MNHEY, CDR2 SVGAGI. The length of the CDR3 is 15 residues. Germline trimming cut 6 bases from V and 5 bases from J; bases unmatched to any gene: 9. The chain has TRBV6-5 and TRBJ1-2; TRBD1 matches at 10 bases. Sample: PBMCs or T cells enriched from blood (not recorded which). This TCR derives from a man aged 40-50 years in a cohort exposed to, infected with or recovered from COVID-19 (not recorded which). The CDR3 spells CASSPRTGGEYGYTF. DNA for the CDR3: TGTGCCAGCAGCCCCCGGACAGGGGGTGAATATGGCTACACCTTC.